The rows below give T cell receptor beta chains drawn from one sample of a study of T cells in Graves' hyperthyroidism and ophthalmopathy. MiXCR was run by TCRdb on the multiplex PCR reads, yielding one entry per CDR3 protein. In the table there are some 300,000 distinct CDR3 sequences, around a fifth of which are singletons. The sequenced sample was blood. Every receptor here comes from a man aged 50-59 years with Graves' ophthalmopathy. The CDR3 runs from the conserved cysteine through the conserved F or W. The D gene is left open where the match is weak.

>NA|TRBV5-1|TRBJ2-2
CASSIETVYTGELFF
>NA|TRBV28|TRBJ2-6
CASSPSGANVLTF
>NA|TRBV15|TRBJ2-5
CATSSPGTQYF
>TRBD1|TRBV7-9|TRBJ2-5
CASSKGTGVSQETQYF
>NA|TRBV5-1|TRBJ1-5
CASSAGEGNQPQHF
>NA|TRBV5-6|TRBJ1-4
CASSLKVSNEKPFF
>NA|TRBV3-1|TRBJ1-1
CASSQDGNTEAFF
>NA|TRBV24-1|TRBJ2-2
CATSDFLSPTGTGELFF
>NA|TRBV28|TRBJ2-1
CASSPWGTQGVNEQFF
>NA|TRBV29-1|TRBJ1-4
CSVEEVEKLFF
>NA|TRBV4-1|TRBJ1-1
CASSSATQNTEAFF
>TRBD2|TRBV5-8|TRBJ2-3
CASSLNQLAGLWDTQYF
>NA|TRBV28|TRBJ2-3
CASSSPWGFSNVTTSTDTQYF
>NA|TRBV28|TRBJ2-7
CASSYTTYEQYF
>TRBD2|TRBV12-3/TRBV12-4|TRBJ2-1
CASSLRPPRGGSYNEQFF
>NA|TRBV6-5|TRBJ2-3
CASSFRAYGTDTQYF
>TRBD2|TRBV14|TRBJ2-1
CASSPAGSGRGSYNEQFF
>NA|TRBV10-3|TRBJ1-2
CAITLSRAVNYGYTF
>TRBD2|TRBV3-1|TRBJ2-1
CASSQDLLAGALQFF
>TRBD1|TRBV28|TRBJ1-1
CASSGKTGGLDTEAFF
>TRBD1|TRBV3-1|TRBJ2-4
CASSQPGTDIQYF
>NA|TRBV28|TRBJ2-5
CASSQGSLLETQYF
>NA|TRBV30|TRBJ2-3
CAWTSGASTDTQYF
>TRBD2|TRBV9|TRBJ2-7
CASSVATGGYEQYF
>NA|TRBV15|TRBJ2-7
CATSQQAQGEQYF
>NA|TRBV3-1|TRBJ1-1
CASRHGGSGAEAFF
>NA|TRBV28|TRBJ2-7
CASTGIYEQYF
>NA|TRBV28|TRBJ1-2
CASSPNPQVYGYTF
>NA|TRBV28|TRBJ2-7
CASLPLGLKTYEQYF
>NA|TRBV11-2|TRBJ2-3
CASNRRGAGDTQYF
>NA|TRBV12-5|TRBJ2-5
CASGLDPPIGAQYF
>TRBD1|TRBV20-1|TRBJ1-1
CSVPGQGWELEAFF
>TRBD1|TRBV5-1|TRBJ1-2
CASSLGDSDYGYTF
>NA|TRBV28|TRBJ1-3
CASSPTRGTGNTIYF
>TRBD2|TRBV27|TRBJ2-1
CASRSFLAGGTEQFF
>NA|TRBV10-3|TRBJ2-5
CAISITGTEETQYF
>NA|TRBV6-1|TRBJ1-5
CASSGLLSDQPQHF
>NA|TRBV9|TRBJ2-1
CASSVAAGQRDEQFF
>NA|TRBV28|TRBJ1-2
CASSFPARDYGYTF
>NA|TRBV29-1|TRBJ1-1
CSVVRTEAFF
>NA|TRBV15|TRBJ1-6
CATSRDYSSPLHF
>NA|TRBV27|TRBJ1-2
CASSRNRENYGYTF
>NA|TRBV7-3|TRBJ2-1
CASSLWGGLEQFF
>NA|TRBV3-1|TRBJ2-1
CASSQVAIYNEQFF
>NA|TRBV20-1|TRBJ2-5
CSASGSAKTQYF
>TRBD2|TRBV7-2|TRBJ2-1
CASTPGTSGGNEQFF
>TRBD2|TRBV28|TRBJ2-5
CASSNSGKETQYF
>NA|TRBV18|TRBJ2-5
CASSPVQQETQYF
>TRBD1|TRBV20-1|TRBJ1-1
CSARPGQTNTEAFF
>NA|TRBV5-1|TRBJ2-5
CASSPNREGETQYF
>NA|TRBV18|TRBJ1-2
CASSPGSLSGGYTF
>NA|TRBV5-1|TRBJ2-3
CASSGTSYTQYF
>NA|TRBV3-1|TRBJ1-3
CASSAKGATLSGNTIYF